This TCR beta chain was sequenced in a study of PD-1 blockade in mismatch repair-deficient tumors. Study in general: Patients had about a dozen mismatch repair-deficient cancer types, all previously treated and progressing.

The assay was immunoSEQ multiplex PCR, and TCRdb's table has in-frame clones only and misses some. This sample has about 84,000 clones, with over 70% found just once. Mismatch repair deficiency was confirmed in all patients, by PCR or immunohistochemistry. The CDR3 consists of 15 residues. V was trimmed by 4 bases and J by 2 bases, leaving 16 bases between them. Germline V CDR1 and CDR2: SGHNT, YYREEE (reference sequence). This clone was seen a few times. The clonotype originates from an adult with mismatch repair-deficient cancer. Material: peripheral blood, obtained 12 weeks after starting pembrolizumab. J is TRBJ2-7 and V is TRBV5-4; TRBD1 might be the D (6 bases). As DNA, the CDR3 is TGTGCCAGCAGCCCGTGGATGGCAGGGGCCTACGAGCAGTACTTC. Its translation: CASSPWMAGAYEQYF.